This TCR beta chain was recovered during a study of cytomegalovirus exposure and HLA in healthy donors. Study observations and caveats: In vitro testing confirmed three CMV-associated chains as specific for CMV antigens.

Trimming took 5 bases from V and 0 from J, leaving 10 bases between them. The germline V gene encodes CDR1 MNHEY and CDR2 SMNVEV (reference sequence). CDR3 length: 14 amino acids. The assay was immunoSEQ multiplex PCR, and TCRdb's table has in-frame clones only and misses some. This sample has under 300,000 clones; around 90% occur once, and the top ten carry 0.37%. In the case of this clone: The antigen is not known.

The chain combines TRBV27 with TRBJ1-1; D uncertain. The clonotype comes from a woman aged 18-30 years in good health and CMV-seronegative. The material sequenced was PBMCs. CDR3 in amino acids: CASSNSLLNTEAFF. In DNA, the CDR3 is TGTGCCAGCAGTAACAGCCTCTTGAACACTGAAGCTTTCTTT.